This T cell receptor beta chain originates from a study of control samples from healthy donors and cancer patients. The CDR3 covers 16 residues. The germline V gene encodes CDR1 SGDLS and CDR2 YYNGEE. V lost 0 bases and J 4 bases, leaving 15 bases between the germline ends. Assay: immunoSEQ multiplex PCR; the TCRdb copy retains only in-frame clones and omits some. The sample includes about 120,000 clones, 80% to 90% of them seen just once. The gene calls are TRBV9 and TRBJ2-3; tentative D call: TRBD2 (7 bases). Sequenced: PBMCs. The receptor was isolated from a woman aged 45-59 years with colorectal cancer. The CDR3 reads CASSVGIGGVPDTQYF. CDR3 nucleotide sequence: TGTGCCAGCAGCGTAGGGATAGGGGGGGTACCAGATACGCAGTATTTT. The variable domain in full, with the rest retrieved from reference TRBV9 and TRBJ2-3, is DSGVTQTPKHLITATGQRVTLRCSPRSGDLSVYWYQQSLDQGLQFLIQYYNGEERAKGNILERFSAQQFPDLHSELNLSSLELGDSALYFCASSVGIGGVPDTQYFGPGTRLTVL.